The rows below give T cell receptor beta chains drawn from one sample of a study of memory CD8 T cells in hepatitis C reinfection. Repertoires were generated with immunoSEQ multiplex PCR, while TCRdb's copy carries only in-frame clones and drops some. The sample records approximately 49,000 clones, approximately 92% being singletons. The sequenced sample was naive CD8+ T cells sorted from blood. The source is a man aged 18 to 30 with hepatitis C virus infection. Both conserved end residues are part of each CDR3. D genes are given only for firm matches. Expanded clones are given a class, and other clones once, few, many or no size at all.

v_gene: TRBV4-1
abundance: -
d_gene: -
j_gene: TRBJ2-5
CDR3nt: TGCGCCAGCAGCCCCACCTTCGGGGCGGGGGAGACCCAGTACTTC
CDR3aa: CASSPTFGAGETQYF

v_gene: TRBV6-4
abundance: -
d_gene: -
j_gene: TRBJ2-2
CDR3nt: TGTGCCAGCAGGAGCCCGAACACCGGGGAGCTGTTTTTT
CDR3aa: CASRSPNTGELFF

v_gene: TRBV29-1
abundance: -
d_gene: TRBD1
j_gene: TRBJ1-1
CDR3nt: TGCAGCGTTGACCCGACAGGGTTGGGCACTGAAGCTTTCTTT
CDR3aa: CSVDPTGLGTEAFF

v_gene: TRBV4-3
abundance: -
d_gene: TRBD1
j_gene: TRBJ2-5
CDR3nt: TGCGCCAGCAGCCAAGATGGGACAGGGGGTGACGAGACCCAGTACTTC
CDR3aa: CASSQDGTGGDETQYF

v_gene: TRBV5-1
abundance: -
d_gene: TRBD2
j_gene: TRBJ2-3
CDR3nt: TGCGCCAGCAGCTGGTCTAGCGGAAGCACAGATACGCAGTATTTT
CDR3aa: CASSWSSGSTDTQYF

v_gene: TRBV5-6
abundance: -
d_gene: -
j_gene: TRBJ1-2
CDR3nt: TGTGCCAGCAGATCACAGGGAGAGGGGTATGGCTACACCTTC
CDR3aa: CASRSQGEGYGYTF

v_gene: TRBV5-1
abundance: -
d_gene: -
j_gene: TRBJ2-5
CDR3nt: TGCGCCAGCAGCTTGGACAGCGGGTCCCAGTACTTC
CDR3aa: CASSLDSGSQYF

v_gene: TRBV19
abundance: -
d_gene: -
j_gene: TRBJ2-1
CDR3nt: TGTGCCAGTAGTATGATAGGCGGCTACAATGAGCAGTTCTTC
CDR3aa: CASSMIGGYNEQFF

v_gene: TRBV6-5
abundance: once
d_gene: -
j_gene: TRBJ1-5
CDR3nt: TGTGCCAGCAGGAGCCTGAATCAGCCCCAGCATTTT
CDR3aa: CASRSLNQPQHF

v_gene: TRBV11-3
abundance: -
d_gene: -
j_gene: TRBJ2-1
CDR3nt: TGTGCCAGCAGTCTCACCGGGATTGACTCCTACAATGAGCAGTTCTTC
CDR3aa: CASSLTGIDSYNEQFF

v_gene: TRBV28
abundance: -
d_gene: -
j_gene: TRBJ2-1
CDR3nt: TGTGCCAGCAGTCTGAACATGGAGCAGTTCTTC
CDR3aa: CASSLNMEQFF

v_gene: TRBV28
abundance: -
d_gene: TRBD2
j_gene: TRBJ2-2
CDR3nt: TGTGCCAGCAGTTTGGGAGGGGTTAACACCGGGGAGCTGTTTTTT
CDR3aa: CASSLGGVNTGELFF

v_gene: TRBV6-6
abundance: -
d_gene: -
j_gene: TRBJ1-3
CDR3nt: TGTGCCACCAAACTCCCACCCGGAAACACCATATATTTT
CDR3aa: CATKLPPGNTIYF

v_gene: TRBV7-9
abundance: once
d_gene: TRBD2
j_gene: TRBJ2-3
CDR3nt: TGTGCCAGCAGCTTAGGACTAGCGGGAGGTTACACAGATACGCAGTATTTT
CDR3aa: CASSLGLAGGYTDTQYF

v_gene: TRBV7-3
abundance: -
d_gene: -
j_gene: TRBJ2-3
CDR3nt: TGTGCCAGCAGCCCGACCCAAATTGGACAGATTAGAGTTGGGGACACAGATACGCAGTATTTT
CDR3aa: CASSPTQIGQIRVGDTDTQYF

v_gene: TRBV7-6
abundance: -
d_gene: -
j_gene: TRBJ2-2
CDR3nt: TGTGCCAGCAGCCTTATCAACACCGGGGAGCTGTTTTTT
CDR3aa: CASSLINTGELFF

v_gene: TRBV29-1
abundance: -
d_gene: -
j_gene: TRBJ2-1
CDR3nt: TGCAGCGCTACCGGACAGGGCGGGAGGGAGCGGGGCCGGACCTACAATGAGCAGTTCTTC
CDR3aa: CSATGQGGRERGRTYNEQFF

v_gene: TRBV7-2
abundance: -
d_gene: TRBD2
j_gene: TRBJ2-3
CDR3nt: TGTGCCAGCAGCTTAGATTTCTCTAGCGGGGTTCACACAGATACGCAGTATTTT
CDR3aa: CASSLDFSSGVHTDTQYF

v_gene: TRBV19
abundance: -
d_gene: -
j_gene: TRBJ2-5
CDR3nt: TGTGCCAGTAGGAGGCTGGGTGGGGAGACCCAGTACTTC
CDR3aa: CASRRLGGETQYF

v_gene: TRBV6-1
abundance: -
d_gene: TRBD2
j_gene: TRBJ2-2
CDR3nt: TGTGCCAGCAGTGAAGGAATAAGGTCCGGGACTAGCTTCAGATTGAACGCCGGGGAGCTGTTTTTT
CDR3aa: CASSEGIRSGTSFRLNAGELFF

v_gene: TRBV29-1
abundance: -
d_gene: -
j_gene: TRBJ1-1
CDR3nt: TGCAGCGCATGGAGGGGACCAATGAACACTGAAGCTTTCTTT
CDR3aa: CSAWRGPMNTEAFF

v_gene: TRBV13
abundance: -
d_gene: -
j_gene: TRBJ2-7
CDR3nt: TGTGCCAGCTCGAAGAGGTACGAGCAGTACTTC
CDR3aa: CASSKRYEQYF

v_gene: TRBV7-9
abundance: -
d_gene: -
j_gene: TRBJ2-7
CDR3nt: TGTGCCAGCAGCTTCGACAGCTCCTACGAGCAGTACTTC
CDR3aa: CASSFDSSYEQYF

v_gene: TRBV19
abundance: -
d_gene: TRBD2
j_gene: TRBJ2-3
CDR3nt: TGTGCCAGTAGCTCTAGGGACTACCTCGGCACAGATACGCAGTATTTT
CDR3aa: CASSSRDYLGTDTQYF

v_gene: TRBV2
abundance: -
d_gene: TRBD2
j_gene: TRBJ2-1
CDR3nt: TGTGCCAGCAGCGCGACTAGCGGGACCTACAATGAGCAGTTCTTC
CDR3aa: CASSATSGTYNEQFF

v_gene: TRBV19
abundance: -
d_gene: TRBD1
j_gene: TRBJ1-1
CDR3nt: TGTGCCAGTATTCCTCAGGGGGGATTCCCTGAAGCTTTCTTT
CDR3aa: CASIPQGGFPEAFF

v_gene: TRBV6-1
abundance: -
d_gene: -
j_gene: TRBJ1-2
CDR3nt: TGTGCCAACTCCTGGGCACAAAACTATGGCTACACCTTC
CDR3aa: CANSWAQNYGYTF

v_gene: TRBV2
abundance: -
d_gene: TRBD2
j_gene: TRBJ2-5
CDR3nt: TGTGCCAGCAGCCCCGGACTAGCGGGACAAGAGACCCAGTACTTC
CDR3aa: CASSPGLAGQETQYF

v_gene: TRBV4-1
abundance: -
d_gene: -
j_gene: TRBJ2-2
CDR3nt: TGCGCCAGCAGCCAACGGTATAACACCGGGGAGCTGTTTTTT
CDR3aa: CASSQRYNTGELFF

v_gene: TRBV5-1
abundance: -
d_gene: -
j_gene: TRBJ2-1
CDR3nt: TGCGCCAGCGGGTGGGACTTGACGAATGAGCAGTTCTTC
CDR3aa: CASGWDLTNEQFF

v_gene: TRBV6-6
abundance: -
d_gene: TRBD1
j_gene: TRBJ1-5
CDR3nt: TGTGCCGCAGGAATACAGGGGGCATATAGCAATCAGCCCCAGCATTTT
CDR3aa: CAAGIQGAYSNQPQHF

v_gene: TRBV9
abundance: -
d_gene: TRBD1
j_gene: TRBJ1-1
CDR3nt: TGTGCCAGCAGCGTGGGACAGGGGGGTCTGAACACTGAAGCTTTCTTT
CDR3aa: CASSVGQGGLNTEAFF

v_gene: TRBV7-9
abundance: -
d_gene: -
j_gene: TRBJ1-2
CDR3nt: TGTGCCAGCAGCGACAGTAGACTCTATGGCTACACCTTC
CDR3aa: CASSDSRLYGYTF

v_gene: TRBV7-9
abundance: -
d_gene: -
j_gene: TRBJ1-5
CDR3nt: TGTGCCAGCAGCTTAGACCAGGGCAATCAGCCCCAGCATTTT
CDR3aa: CASSLDQGNQPQHF

v_gene: TRBV19
abundance: -
d_gene: TRBD2
j_gene: TRBJ2-1
CDR3nt: TGTGCCAGTAGTGCCGGGGGACTAGCCATCTACAATGAGCAGTTCTTC
CDR3aa: CASSAGGLAIYNEQFF

v_gene: TRBV27
abundance: -
d_gene: TRBD1
j_gene: TRBJ2-1
CDR3nt: TGTGCCAGCAGTTCCCCGGGGACAGGGAATCATGAGCAGTTCTTC
CDR3aa: CASSSPGTGNHEQFF

v_gene: TRBV28
abundance: -
d_gene: TRBD1
j_gene: TRBJ1-2
CDR3nt: TGTGCCAGCAGTTTATCCCAGACAGGGGATTATGGCTACACCTTC
CDR3aa: CASSLSQTGDYGYTF

v_gene: TRBV9
abundance: -
d_gene: -
j_gene: TRBJ2-5
CDR3nt: TGTGCCAGCAGCGTAGAGGGCAGGGTACAAGAGACCCAGTACTTC
CDR3aa: CASSVEGRVQETQYF

v_gene: TRBV7-9
abundance: -
d_gene: TRBD2
j_gene: TRBJ2-1
CDR3nt: TGTGCCAGCACTCTCCCAGCGGGAGACCACAATGAGCAGTTCTTC
CDR3aa: CASTLPAGDHNEQFF

v_gene: TRBV5-5
abundance: -
d_gene: -
j_gene: TRBJ2-3
CDR3nt: TGTGCCAGCAGTTCGGGATACACAGATACGCAGTATTTT
CDR3aa: CASSSGYTDTQYF

v_gene: TRBV27
abundance: few
d_gene: -
j_gene: TRBJ2-1
CDR3nt: TGTGCCAGCAGGCGACTCCAAGTTGGGGCGCGAGACAATGAGCAGTTCTTC
CDR3aa: CASRRLQVGARDNEQFF

v_gene: TRBV12-5
abundance: -
d_gene: TRBD2
j_gene: TRBJ2-2
CDR3nt: TGTGCTAGTGGTTTAGATCACCCTACGGGGGGAGCGGGGGGGCCAGTCACCGGGGAGCTGTTTTTT
CDR3aa: CASGLDHPTGGAGGPVTGELFF

v_gene: TRBV4-1
abundance: -
d_gene: TRBD2
j_gene: TRBJ2-5
CDR3nt: TGCGCCAGCAGTAGGACTAGCGGGGCTCAAGAGACCCAGTACTTC
CDR3aa: CASSRTSGAQETQYF

v_gene: TRBV29-1
abundance: -
d_gene: TRBD1
j_gene: TRBJ2-5
CDR3nt: TGCAGCGTTGTTGGACAGGGCATGGAGACCCAGTACTTC
CDR3aa: CSVVGQGMETQYF

v_gene: TRBV7-2
abundance: -
d_gene: -
j_gene: TRBJ1-2
CDR3nt: TGTGCCAGCATTCGCCCCAGTCAGGGGACTAACTATGGCTACACCTTC
CDR3aa: CASIRPSQGTNYGYTF

v_gene: TRBV25-1
abundance: -
d_gene: TRBD2
j_gene: TRBJ2-3
CDR3nt: TGTGCCAGCAGTGAATCCTTACTAGCGGGAGCCGCAGATACGCAGTATTTT
CDR3aa: CASSESLLAGAADTQYF